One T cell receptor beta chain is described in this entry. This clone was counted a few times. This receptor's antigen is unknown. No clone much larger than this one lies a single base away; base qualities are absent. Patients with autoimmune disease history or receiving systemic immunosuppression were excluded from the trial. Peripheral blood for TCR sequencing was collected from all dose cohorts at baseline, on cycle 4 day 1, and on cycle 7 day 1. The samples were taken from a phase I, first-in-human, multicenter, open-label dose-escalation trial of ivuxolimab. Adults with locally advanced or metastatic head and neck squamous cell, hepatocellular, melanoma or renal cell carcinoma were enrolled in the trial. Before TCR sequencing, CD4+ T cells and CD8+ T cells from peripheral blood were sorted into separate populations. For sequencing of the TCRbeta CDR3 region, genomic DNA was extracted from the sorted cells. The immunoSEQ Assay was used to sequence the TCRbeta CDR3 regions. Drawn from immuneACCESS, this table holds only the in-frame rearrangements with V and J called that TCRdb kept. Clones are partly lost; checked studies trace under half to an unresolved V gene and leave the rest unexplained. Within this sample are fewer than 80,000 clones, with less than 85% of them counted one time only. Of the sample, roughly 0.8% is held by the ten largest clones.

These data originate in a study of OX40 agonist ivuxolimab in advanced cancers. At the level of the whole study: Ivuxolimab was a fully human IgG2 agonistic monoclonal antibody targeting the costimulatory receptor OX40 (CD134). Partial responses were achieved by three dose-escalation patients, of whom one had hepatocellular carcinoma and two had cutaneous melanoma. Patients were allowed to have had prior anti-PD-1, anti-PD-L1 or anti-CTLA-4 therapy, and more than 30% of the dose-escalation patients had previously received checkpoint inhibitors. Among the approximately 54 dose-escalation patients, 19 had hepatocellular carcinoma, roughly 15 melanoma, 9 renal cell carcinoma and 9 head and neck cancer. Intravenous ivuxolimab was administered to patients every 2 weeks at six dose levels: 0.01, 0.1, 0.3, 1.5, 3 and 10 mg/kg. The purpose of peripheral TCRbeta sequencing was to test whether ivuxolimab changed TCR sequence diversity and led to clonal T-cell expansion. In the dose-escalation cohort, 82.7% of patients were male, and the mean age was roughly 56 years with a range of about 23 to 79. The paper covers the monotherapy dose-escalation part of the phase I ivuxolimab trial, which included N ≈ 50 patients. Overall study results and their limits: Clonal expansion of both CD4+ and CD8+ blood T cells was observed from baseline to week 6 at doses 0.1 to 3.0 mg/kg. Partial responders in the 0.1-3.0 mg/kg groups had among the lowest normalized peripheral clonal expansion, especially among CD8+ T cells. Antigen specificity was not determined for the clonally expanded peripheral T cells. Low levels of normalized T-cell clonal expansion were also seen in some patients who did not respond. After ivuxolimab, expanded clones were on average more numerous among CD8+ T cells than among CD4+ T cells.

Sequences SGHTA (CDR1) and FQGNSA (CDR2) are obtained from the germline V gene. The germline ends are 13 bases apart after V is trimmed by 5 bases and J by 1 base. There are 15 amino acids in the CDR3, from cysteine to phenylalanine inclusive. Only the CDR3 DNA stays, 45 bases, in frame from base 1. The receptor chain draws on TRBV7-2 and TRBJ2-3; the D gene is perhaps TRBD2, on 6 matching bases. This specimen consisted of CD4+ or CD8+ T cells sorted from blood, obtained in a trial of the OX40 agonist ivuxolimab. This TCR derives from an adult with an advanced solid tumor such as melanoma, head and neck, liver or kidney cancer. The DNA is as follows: TGTGCCAGCAGCCCCCCGGGGGTGGGCACAGATACGCAGTATTTT. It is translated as CASSPPGVGTDTQYF.